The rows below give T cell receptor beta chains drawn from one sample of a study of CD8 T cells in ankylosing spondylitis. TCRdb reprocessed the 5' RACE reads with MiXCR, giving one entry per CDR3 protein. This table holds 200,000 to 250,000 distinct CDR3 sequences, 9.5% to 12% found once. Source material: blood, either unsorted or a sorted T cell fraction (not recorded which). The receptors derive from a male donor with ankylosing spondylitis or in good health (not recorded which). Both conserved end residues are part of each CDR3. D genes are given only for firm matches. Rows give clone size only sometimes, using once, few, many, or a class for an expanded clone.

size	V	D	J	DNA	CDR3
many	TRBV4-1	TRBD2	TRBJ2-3	TGCGCCAGCAGCCCGGCCCCCCAGCGGGGGGACACAGATACGCAGTATTTT	CASSPAPQRGDTDTQYF
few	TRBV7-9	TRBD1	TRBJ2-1	TGTGCCGGAGGGACAGGGGAGCGCAATGAGCAGTTCTTC	CAGGTGERNEQFF
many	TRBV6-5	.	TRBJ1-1	TGTGCCAGCAGTTACACGGGCGGGGGGAACACTGAAGCTTTCTTT	CASSYTGGGNTEAFF
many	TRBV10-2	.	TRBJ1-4	TGCGCCAGCGGGCACAGGGCCGGCGAGGAAAAACTGTTTTTT	CASGHRAGEEKLFF
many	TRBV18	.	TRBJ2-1	TGTGCCAGCTCAGCATCCACAGAGGGTCGAAATGAGCAGTTCTTC	CASSASTEGRNEQFF
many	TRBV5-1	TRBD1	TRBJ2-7	TGCGCCAGCAGCCCCGGACAGGGGGCAGGGGAGCAGTACTTC	CASSPGQGAGEQYF
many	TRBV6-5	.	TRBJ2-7	TGTGCCAGCAGTTGGGGGACAGAGCAGTACTTC	CASSWGTEQYF
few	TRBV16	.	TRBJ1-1	TGTGCCAGCAGCCAATCTTACACTTCGAACACTGAAGCTTTCTTT	CASSQSYTSNTEAFF
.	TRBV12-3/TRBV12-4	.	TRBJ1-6	TGTGCCAGCAGCCCCGGACCGAGCGGGGGACATTCACCCCTCCACTTT	CASSPGPSGGHSPLHF
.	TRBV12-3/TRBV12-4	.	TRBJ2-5	TGTGCCAGCAGCAGAGCACTCGAGACCCAGTACTTC	CASSRALETQYF
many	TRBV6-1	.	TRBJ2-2	TGTGCCGGCCACCCGGGACTGGCGACCACCGGGGAGCTGTTTTTT	CAGHPGLATTGELFF
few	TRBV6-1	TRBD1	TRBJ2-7	TGTGCCAGCAGGGTGGGGACAGCCTACGAGCAGTACTTC	CASRVGTAYEQYF
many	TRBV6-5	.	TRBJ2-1	TGTGCCAGCAGCAAGGACTGGAATGAGCAGTTCTTC	CASSKDWNEQFF
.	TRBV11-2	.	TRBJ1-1	TGTGCCAGCAGCCCCGGTAGGTTCGGTACTGAAGCTTTCTTT	CASSPGRFGTEAFF
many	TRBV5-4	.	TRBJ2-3	TGTGCCAGCAGCATCCCTGAGGGGGTGGATACGCAGTATTTT	CASSIPEGVDTQYF
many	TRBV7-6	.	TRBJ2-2	TGTGCCAGCAGCTTGAACGCCCGACTTCTCGCGAACACCGGGGAGCTGTTTTTT	CASSLNARLLANTGELFF
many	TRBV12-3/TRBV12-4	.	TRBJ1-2	TGTGCCAGCAGTCCAATTGCAGGGTCAGGCGGCTACACCTTC	CASSPIAGSGGYTF
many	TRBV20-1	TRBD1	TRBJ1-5	TGCAGTGCTAGCTTACCCCCGGGACAGGACAGCAATCAGCCCCAGCATTTT	CSASLPPGQDSNQPQHF
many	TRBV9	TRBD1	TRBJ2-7	TGTGCCAGCAGCGTAAGACAGGGGGTGGACTACGAGCAGTACTTC	CASSVRQGVDYEQYF
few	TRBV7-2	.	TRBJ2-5	TGTGCCAGCAGCTTAGGCAGGGAATCAGGGACCCAGTACTTC	CASSLGRESGTQYF
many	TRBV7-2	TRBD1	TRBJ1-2	TGTGCCAGCAGCCCCAGCCCAGGGGGCCACCCCCTCTATGGCTACACCTTC	CASSPSPGGHPLYGYTF
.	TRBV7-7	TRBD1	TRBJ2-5	TGTGCCAGCAGCTCCGACAGGGGATATAAAGAGACCCAGTACTTC	CASSSDRGYKETQYF
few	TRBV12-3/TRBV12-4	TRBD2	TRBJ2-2	TGTGCCAGCAGTTTACAAGTTGGGGGGGTTGGGGCCGGGGAGCTGTTTTTT	CASSLQVGGVGAGELFF
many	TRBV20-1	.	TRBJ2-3	TGCAGTGCTAGAGATAGGGGCAGGGGCACAGATACGCAGTATTTT	CSARDRGRGTDTQYF
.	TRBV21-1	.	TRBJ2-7	TGTGCCAGCAGTCGTCACAGTTGGCACTCCTACGAGCAGTACTTC	CASSRHSWHSYEQYF
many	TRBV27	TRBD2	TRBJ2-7	TGTGCCAGCAGTTTAAGGGAGGGCCCCTACGAGCAGTACTTC	CASSLREGPYEQYF
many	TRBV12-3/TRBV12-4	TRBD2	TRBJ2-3	TGTGCCAGCAGTCGCACGGAGGGACTAGCGGGAGATACGCAGTATTTT	CASSRTEGLAGDTQYF
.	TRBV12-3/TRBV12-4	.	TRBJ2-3	TGTGCCAGCAGTTTGGCTGGGCATAGCACAGATACGCAGTATTTT	CASSLAGHSTDTQYF
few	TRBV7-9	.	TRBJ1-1	TGTGCCAGCAGTCGAACCGAGGAGGGAAGGAACACTGAAGCTTTCTTT	CASSRTEEGRNTEAFF
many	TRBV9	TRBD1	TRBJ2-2	TGTGCCAGCAGCCCCCTAGGGACAGGGGCCACCGGGGAGCTGTTTTTT	CASSPLGTGATGELFF
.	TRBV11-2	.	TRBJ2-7	TGTGCCAGCAGCCTTGACAACTACGAGCAGTACTTC	CASSLDNYEQYF
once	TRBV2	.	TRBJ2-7	TGTGCCAGGAAGGGTGCTGGTGAGCAGTACTTC	CARKGAGEQYF
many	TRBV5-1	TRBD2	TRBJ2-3	TGCGCCAGCAGCTTACCGGGACTAGCGGGGGGCGGAAATACGCAGTATTTT	CASSLPGLAGGGNTQYF
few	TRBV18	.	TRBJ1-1	TGTGCCAGCTCACCACTGGCAGGGGACACTGAAGCTTTCTTT	CASSPLAGDTEAFF
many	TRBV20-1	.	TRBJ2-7	TGCAGTGCTGATCCCGGGACCCACTACGAGCAGTACTTC	CSADPGTHYEQYF
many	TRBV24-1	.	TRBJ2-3	TGTGCCACCAGTGGGGACCATCAGGATACGCAGTATTTT	CATSGDHQDTQYF
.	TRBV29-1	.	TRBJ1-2	TGCAGCGTTGGGGTGCCAGACTATGGCTACACCTTC	CSVGVPDYGYTF
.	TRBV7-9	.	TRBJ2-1	TGTGCCAGCAGCCCGTCCGGGACGCCTAGTGACAATGAGCAGTTCTTC	CASSPSGTPSDNEQFF
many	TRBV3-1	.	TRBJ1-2	TGTGCCAGCAGCGGAGACCCCGGACGTATCTATGGCTACACCTTC	CASSGDPGRIYGYTF
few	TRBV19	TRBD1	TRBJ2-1	TGTGCCAGTAGACAGGGAAAGGGGGCCCACAATGAGCAGTTCTTC	CASRQGKGAHNEQFF
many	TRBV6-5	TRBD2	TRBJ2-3	TGTGCCAGCAGTTACAGTACAGCGGGGGGGTGGACAGATACGCAGTATTTT	CASSYSTAGGWTDTQYF